This TCR beta chain derives from a study of cytomegalovirus exposure and HLA in healthy donors. The PCR ran on 60 Vbeta and 13 Jbeta primers. Here immunoSEQ multiplex PCR was the method, and the copy in TCRdb shows in-frame clones only, minus some. The top ten clones hold 6% of a sample with over 200,000 clones, about four fifths of them seen once. V trimming: 2 bases; J trimming: 0 bases; junction bases outside the gene matches: 6. From germline, CDR1 is LNHDA and CDR2 SQIVND (reference sequence). CDR3 length: 17 residues. Findings and limits, study-wide: In a later analysis, a genetic analysis reported fewer productive-TCR N-insertions in an Asian-associated ancestry cluster than the cohort average.

About this clone: Its antigen is unidentified.

The V gene is TRBV19, the J gene TRBJ2-3; TRBD2 matches 9 bases. What was sequenced was PBMCs. This sequence was found in a man in his forties in good health and CMV-seropositive. Here the CDR3 DNA reads TGTGCCAGTAGTATAACCACTACTAGCGGGAGCACAGATACGCAGTATTTT. Encoded protein: CASSITTTSGSTDTQYF.